This is a list of T cell receptor beta chains from one sample in a study of T cell responses to AZD1222 COVID-19 vaccine. Assay: immunoSEQ multiplex PCR; the TCRdb copy retains only in-frame clones and omits some. The sample includes 95,000 to 150,000 clones, roughly 90% of them seen just once. This material consisted of peripheral blood, taken on day 0 of AZD1222 vaccination. These receptors were taken from an adult in good health. The CDR3 runs from the conserved cysteine through the conserved F or W. The order of the fields is D gene, J gene, V gene, clone size, CDR3 DNA, CDR3 protein. D genes are given only for firm matches. Only some rows state a clone size, as once, few, many or a class for expanded clones.

TRBD1 TRBJ2-7 TRBV14 NA TGTGCCAGCAGTCGTACCGGGACAGCTTTCTACGAGCAGTACTTC CASSRTGTAFYEQYF
NA TRBJ1-1 TRBV5-4 NA TGTGCCAGCACCGCTAAGATCGGGAACACTGAAGCTTTCTTT CASTAKIGNTEAFF
NA TRBJ2-1 TRBV3-1/TRBV3-2 NA TGTGCCAGCAGACCCAATTCGGACAGCCCGGGCTACAATGAGCAGTTCTTC CASRPNSDSPGYNEQFF
NA TRBJ1-2 TRBV25-1 NA TGTGCCAGCAGTGCCTCCGGGCCCTCCCCAGCTAACTATGGCTACACCTTC CASSASGPSPANYGYTF
NA TRBJ1-2 TRBV9 NA TGTGCCAGCAGCGTAGATGGGACACCGGTCTATGGCTACACCTTC CASSVDGTPVYGYTF
TRBD1 TRBJ2-2 TRBV29-1 NA TGCAGCGTTGTCAGGACAGGGGGCAACACCGGGGAGCTGTTTTTT CSVVRTGGNTGELFF
NA TRBJ1-2 TRBV6-5 NA TGTGCCAGCGCTCAGTCGTGGGACGGCGGCTATGGCTACACCTTC CASAQSWDGGYGYTF
NA TRBJ2-2 TRBV12-3/TRBV12-4 once TGTGCCAGCAGTTTTATCCCCACCGGGGAGCTGTTTTTT CASSFIPTGELFF
NA TRBJ1-4 TRBV19 NA TGTGCCAGTAGGGACAGCCCTAATGAAAAACTGTTTTTT CASRDSPNEKLFF
NA TRBJ2-2 TRBV29-1 few TGCAGCTTCTCCGGGGCCCCCACCGGGGAGCTGTTTTTT CSFSGAPTGELFF
NA TRBJ1-2 TRBV7-9 NA TGTGCCAGCAGCTTAGGGACGATCTATGGCTACACCTTC CASSLGTIYGYTF
NA TRBJ1-3 TRBV5-1 NA TGCGCCAGCAGCTTGAGAGGGGCCATCTCTGGAAACACCATATATTTT CASSLRGAISGNTIYF
NA TRBJ2-7 TRBV7-2 NA TGTGCCAGCAGCTTAGATCAGGGCACCTACGAGCAGTACTTC CASSLDQGTYEQYF
TRBD1 TRBJ1-3 TRBV9 NA TGTGCCAGCAGCGCACAACCCGGGGGACAGGGAGGCTCTGGAAACACCATATATTTT CASSAQPGGQGGSGNTIYF
NA TRBJ1-1 TRBV6-5 NA TGTGCCAGCAGGGGGGGGACGAACACTGAAGCTTTCTTT CASRGGTNTEAFF
NA TRBJ2-3 TRBV9 NA TGTGCCAGCAGCGTAGACTTGGCCAGGGGTACGCAGTATTTT CASSVDLARGTQYF
NA TRBJ1-4 TRBV27 NA TGTGCCAGCAGAAGGACGGCCCTAATAGAAGAAAAACTGTTTTTT CASRRTALIEEKLFF
NA TRBJ1-2 TRBV12-3/TRBV12-4 NA TGTGCCAGCAGTTTAGGGCGCCTCAGGGGCTACACCTTC CASSLGRLRGYTF
TRBD2 TRBJ2-3 TRBV10-2 once TGCGCCAGCAGTTCAAGCGGGGGGGCCGGTACGCAGTATTTT CASSSSGGAGTQYF
TRBD1 TRBJ1-5 TRBV18 NA TGTGCCAGCTCACCCGGGGGACAGGGCACGAGGAGCAATCAGCCCCAGCATTTT CASSPGGQGTRSNQPQHF
NA TRBJ1-5 TRBV12-3/TRBV12-4 NA TGTGCCAGCAGTTATAATAGCAATCAGCCCCAGCATTTT CASSYNSNQPQHF
NA TRBJ1-1 TRBV10-3 NA TGTGCCAGCTTTCGTGGAGGGTCGGTTGAAACTGAAGCTTTCTTT CASFRGGSVETEAFF
NA TRBJ1-5 TRBV3-1/TRBV3-2 NA TGTGCCAGCAGCCAAGTGCACGGGGGATCGCAGCCCCAGCATTTT CASSQVHGGSQPQHF
NA TRBJ2-2 TRBV10-3 NA TGTGCCGTAAGGGGAATAGACGACACCGGGGAGCTGTTTTTT CAVRGIDDTGELFF
NA TRBJ1-1 TRBV11-2 NA TGTGCCAGCAGCTTATGGACTGAAGCTTTCTTT CASSLWTEAFF
NA TRBJ1-6 TRBV19 NA TGTGCCAGTAGTATCCGGGCCGTGGGACTTATATCACCCCTCCACTTT CASSIRAVGLISPLHF
TRBD1 TRBJ1-3 TRBV29-1 NA TGCAGCGTTGGGGGGACAGGGTTTGGAAACACCATATATTTT CSVGGTGFGNTIYF
NA TRBJ1-3 TRBV5-1 NA TGCGCCAGCAGCTTGATGGGGGACGGAAACACCATATATTTT CASSLMGDGNTIYF
NA TRBJ2-2 TRBV10-3 NA TGTGCCGCCAGGGGGGCAGAGAACACCGGGGAGCTGTTTTTT CAARGAENTGELFF
NA TRBJ2-5 TRBV7-9 NA TGTGCCAGCAGCGGCGGGGAGACCCAGTACTTC CASSGGETQYF
NA TRBJ2-3 TRBV4-1 NA TGCGCCAGCAGCCTAAAAGGTGGGGCAGCGACGAATGCGCAGTATTTT CASSLKGGAATNAQYF
NA TRBJ2-7 TRBV11-1 NA TGTGCCAGCAGCTTAGGTGCAGTCGTCTCCTACGAGCAGTACTTC CASSLGAVVSYEQYF
NA TRBJ1-2 TRBV6-5 NA TGTGCCAGCAGTACGCCCGATAACCCCATCTATGGCTACACCTTC CASSTPDNPIYGYTF
NA TRBJ1-4 TRBV6-6 NA TGTGCCAGCAGTCCACACCACCAGGGTTACGGAGCAGATGGAACTAATGAAAAACTGTTTTTT CASSPHHQGYGADGTNEKLFF
TRBD1 TRBJ2-2 TRBV6-5 NA TGTGCCAGCAGTTACTCGACAGGGGAAGTAACCGGGGAGCTGTTTTTT CASSYSTGEVTGELFF
TRBD2 TRBJ2-3 TRBV7-9 NA TGTGCCAGCAGCTCGCTCTGGACTAGCGGTTCAGATACGCAGTATTTT CASSSLWTSGSDTQYF
NA TRBJ1-1 TRBV19 NA TGTGCCAGTAGTATTTTGGCGGGTCTGCACACTGAAGCTTTCTTT CASSILAGLHTEAFF
NA TRBJ1-1 TRBV5-1 NA TGCGCCAGCAGCTTGGGCTTACCGGTAAATACTGAAGCTTTCTTT CASSLGLPVNTEAFF
TRBD1 TRBJ1-5 TRBV12-5 NA TGTGCTAGTGGTCTCAGGGGGCCACTAGGGCCCCAGCATTTT CASGLRGPLGPQHF
TRBD1 TRBJ1-2 TRBV11-2 NA TGTGCCAGCAGCTTAGATCGACTATTCAGGGGGCTGGGTGGCTACACCTTC CASSLDRLFRGLGGYTF
TRBD2 TRBJ2-1 TRBV7-2 NA TGTGCCAGCAGCCCAGGACTAGCGGGGGGGCCGTGGCAGTTCTTC CASSPGLAGGPWQFF
TRBD1 TRBJ2-2 TRBV13 NA TGTGCCAGCAGCTTACCCCCGACAGGGATAGGAACCGGGGAGCTGTTTTTT CASSLPPTGIGTGELFF
TRBD1 TRBJ1-2 TRBV6-2/TRBV6-3 once TGTGCCAGCAGTGACTACACAGGGGGAGGCTACACCTTC CASSDYTGGGYTF
NA TRBJ1-6 TRBV5-6 few TGTGCCAGCAGCGTGGGACTGGCTAATTCACCCCTCCACTTT CASSVGLANSPLHF
NA TRBJ1-4 TRBV5-8 NA TGTGCCAGCAGCCCGAGGGTTGGCGGGGAAAAACTGTTTTTT CASSPRVGGEKLFF
TRBD1 TRBJ1-2 TRBV2 NA TGTGCCAGCAGCCCCAGGACAGGGAGGAACTATGGCTACACCTTC CASSPRTGRNYGYTF
NA TRBJ1-5 TRBV6-1 NA TGTGCCAGCAGTGAAGCGATTCCGGGGACCGAACGCAATCAGCCCCAGCATTTT CASSEAIPGTERNQPQHF
NA TRBJ2-7 TRBV4-1 NA TGCGCCAGCAGCCGAGATGGGAGCGCCCGGACCGACTACGAGCAGTACTTC CASSRDGSARTDYEQYF
TRBD1 TRBJ2-1 TRBV5-1 NA TGCGCCAGCAGCTTGAGTGGGGACAGGGGTGGTGAGCAGTTCTTC CASSLSGDRGGEQFF
TRBD1 TRBJ2-1 TRBV4-2 NA TGTGCCAGCAGCCAGCTCAGGGCATCCCCGGGACAGGGTTATAATGAGCAGTTCTTC CASSQLRASPGQGYNEQFF
NA TRBJ1-2 TRBV7-2 NA TGTGCCAGCAGCTTAGCGTGGCAGCTCCTCTATGGCTACACCTTC CASSLAWQLLYGYTF
NA TRBJ2-3 TRBV28 NA TGTGCCAGCAGTTTAAGTTTAGATACGCAGTATTTT CASSLSLDTQYF
NA TRBJ1-1 TRBV19 NA TGTGCCAGTAGTATACAGGAGAACACTGAAGCTTTCTTT CASSIQENTEAFF